The 15 T cell receptor beta chains listed next were all sequenced from one sample in a study of vaccination effects on CD4 cells after COVID-19. Their specific antigens are unknown. Antigen-specific CD4+ T cells were expanded (with viral peptide pools) by the ViraFEST assay ahead of sequencing. Cultured cells yielded isolated CD4+ T cells after 10 to 11 days. It was two doses of either the BNT162b2 or mRNA-1273 vaccine that participants received. Clones were read by immunoSEQ multiplex PCR, and TCRdb kept only the in-frame ones, dropping some. The sample yields around 69,000 clones, around two thirds seen once. Here the sequenced sample was CD4+ T cells from PBMCs cultured with HCoV-229E spike peptides, taken after COVID-19 vaccination. These receptors were obtained from a human donor who received a COVID-19 vaccine.

This clone was observed a single time. This chain connects TRBV7-7 to TRBJ2-1; 7 nucleotides agree with TRBD2. Germline loops: CDR1 SSHAT, CDR2 FNYEAQ (reference sequence). CDR3 length equals 12 residues. V dropped 0 bases and J dropped 10; count of bases not matched to a gene: 0. CDR3 in amino acids: CASSLAGGEQFF. The CDR3 DNA sequence: TGTGCCAGCAGCTTAGCGGGAGGGGAGCAGTTCTTC.

The chain uses TRBV5-1 and TRBJ2-5; TRBD2 matches 10 bases. With V trimmed by 0 bases and J by 1 base, 6 bases remained unmatched. The CDR3 loop spans 17 amino acids. Germline V lookup: CDR1 SGHRS, CDR2 YFSETQ. CDR3 sequence: CASSLGSSGGGQETQYF. DNA of the CDR3: TGCGCCAGCAGCTTGGGGTCCAGCGGGGGGGGCCAAGAGACCCAGTACTTC. The full variable domain, rest sourced from reference TRBV5-1 and TRBJ2-5, is KAGVTQTPRYLIKTRGQQVTLSCSPISGHRSVSWYQQTPGQGLQFLFEYFSETQRNKGNFPGRFSGRQFSNSRSEMNVSTLELGDSALYLCASSLGSSGGGQETQYFGPGTRLLVL.

The chain joins TRBV2 to TRBJ2-3; 12 bases map to TRBD2. The ends lost 10 bases at V and 6 bases at J; junction bases unmatched: 14. The CDR3 length is 16 residues. CDR1 is SNHLY, CDR2 FYNNEI, per germline. CDR3 protein: CATPEGLAGNRDTQYF. The CDR3 DNA sequence: TGTGCCACACCCGAAGGACTAGCGGGGAACCGGGATACGCAGTATTTT.

The chain carries TRBV28 and TRBJ1-4, with 7 bases aligning to TRBD1. The J segment lost 8 bases and the V segment lost 8 bases, leaving 17 bases of the junction unmatched. Germline CDR1 MDHEN, CDR2 SYDVKM. This CDR3 spans 16 amino acids. The CDR3 sequence is CASGASTGSRGEKLFF. In DNA, the CDR3 is TGTGCCAGCGGGGCCTCGACAGGGTCACGAGGGGAAAAACTGTTTTTT.

The chain uses TRBV4-3 and TRBJ2-2, with D maybe TRBD1 (5 bases). V lost 4 bases to trimming and J lost 1 base, with 7 bases between them. Germline CDR1 LGHNA, CDR2 YSLEER. The CDR3 has 14 residues. The CDR3 DNA follows: TGCGCCAGCAGCCCGCAGGGGAACACCGGGGAGCTGTTTTTT. The encoded protein is CASSPQGNTGELFF.

This clone was detected only once. The chain uses TRBV7-2 and TRBJ1-5; no reliable D call. Per the germline V gene, CDR1 is SGHTA and CDR2 is FQGNSA. The germline V and J ends were trimmed by 2 bases and 4 bases, with 9 bases remaining between them. CDR3 length: 14 residues. For the CDR3, the DNA is TGTGCCAGCAGCTTATGGGGTATAAATCAGCCCCAGCATTTT. It specifies CASSLWGINQPQHF.

V is TRBV7-3 and J is TRBJ2-3; the match to TRBD2 covers 8 bases. The J segment lost 5 bases and the V segment lost 4 bases, leaving 5 bases of the junction unmatched. The CDR3 runs to 14 residues. Germline V gene sequence: CDR1 SGHTA, CDR2 FQGTGA. The CDR3, as DNA: TGTGCCAGCAGCTCCGGGACTAGTGGAGATACGCAGTATTTT. Protein sequence: CASSSGTSGDTQYF. Filled out from reference TRBV7-3 and TRBJ2-3, the complete variable domain reads GAGVSQTPSNKVTEKGKYVELRCDPISGHTALYWYRQSLGQGPEFLIYFQGTGAADDSGLPNDRFFAVRPEGSVSTLKIQRTERGDSAVYLCASSSGTSGDTQYFGPGTRLTVL.

The chain couples TRBV5-1 to TRBJ1-4, with TRBD1 identical over 7 bases. The CDR3 is 19 amino acids. CDR1 and CDR2 (germline): SGHRS, YFSETQ. The J segment lost 2 bases and the V segment lost 0 bases, leaving 13 bases of the junction unmatched. The CDR3 loop is CASSLASGDSPRTNEKLFF. The CDR3 DNA sequence: TGCGCCAGCAGCTTGGCTTCAGGGGACAGCCCCAGGACTAATGAAAAACTGTTTTTT. Combining the CDR3 with reference TRBV5-1 and TRBJ1-4 gives the whole variable domain KAGVTQTPRYLIKTRGQQVTLSCSPISGHRSVSWYQQTPGQGLQFLFEYFSETQRNKGNFPGRFSGRQFSNSRSEMNVSTLELGDSALYLCASSLASGDSPRTNEKLFFGSGTQLSVL.

The genes are TRBV4-3 and TRBJ2-1; the D gene is possibly TRBD2 (7 bases). The V end lost 3 bases, the J end lost 1 base, and 16 bases lay between the germline ends. This CDR3 is built from 17 residues. Germline CDR1 is LGHNA and CDR2 is YSLEER. This CDR3 reads CASSQGAGTTSYNEQFF. In nucleotides, the CDR3 is TGCGCCAGCAGCCAGGGGGCCGGGACTACTTCCTACAATGAGCAGTTCTTC.

This clone was seen only once. The chain has TRBV27 and TRBJ1-2, with unresolved D. The CDR3 covers 14 residues. V was cut by 6 bases and J by 7 bases, with 18 bases left in between. Germline CDR1 MNHEY, CDR2 SMNVEV (reference sequence). CDR3 DNA: TGTGCCAGCAGCTCCGCTAGCACACCCCGTGGCTACACCTTC. Its translation: CASSSASTPRGYTF.

The V gene is TRBV12-5, the J gene TRBJ2-2, with unresolved D. This CDR3 region has 16 residues. CDR1 LGHNT and CDR2 FRNRAP come from the germline V gene. The V gene lost 0 bases and the J gene lost 5 bases, with 13 bases spanning the gap. The CDR3 DNA follows: TGTGCTAGTGGTTTGGTAACGGGCCAATATACCGGGGAGCTGTTTTTT. It specifies CASGLVTGQYTGELFF.

The genes are TRBV5-4 and TRBJ2-5; 11 bases agree with TRBD2. The CDR3 runs 17 residues. Trimming took 4 bases from V and 5 from J; bases not matched to a gene: 13. Germline V gene lookup returns CDR1 SGHNT and CDR2 YYREEE (reference sequence). CDR3 sequence: CASSPGTSGGTGETQYF. CDR3 nucleotides: TGTGCCAGCAGCCCCGGGACTAGCGGAGGGACCGGGGAGACCCAGTACTTC.

This chain joins TRBV6-5 and TRBJ1-1; D is uncertain. The germline V gene encodes CDR1 MNHEY and CDR2 SVGAGI. V was shortened by 2 bases and J by 5 bases, with 12 bases between the two germline ends. The CDR3 is made up of 14 amino acids. The DNA for the CDR3 is TGTGCCAGCAGTTACAGGGCAGGTTATACTGAAGCTTTCTTT. It is translated as CASSYRAGYTEAFF.

In this sample, this clone turned up once. The chain joins TRBV30 to TRBJ2-1; a weak D match, TRBD1 (7 bases). The CDR3 spans 15 residues. Per the germline V gene, CDR1 is GTSNPN and CDR2 is SVGIG (reference sequence). The V end lost 7 bases, the J end lost 1 base, and 17 bases lay between the germline ends. The CDR3 coding sequence is TGTGCCTCCAGGAGGGGGCAGGGGTCCTACAATGAGCAGTTCTTC. As protein: CASRRGQGSYNEQFF.

This clone was detected only a few times. The chain has TRBV29-1 and TRBJ1-5; D is unresolved. CDR3 length: 13 residues. From germline, CDR1 is SQVTM and CDR2 ANQGSEA. Trimming cost V 6 bases and J 0 bases, with 9 bases left between them. The CDR3 region has the DNA TGCAGCGTGGCTTGGGGTAGCAATCAGCCCCAGCATTTT. It codes for CSVAWGSNQPQHF. Drawing the rest from reference TRBV29-1 and TRBJ1-5, the complete variable domain is SAVISQKPSRDICQRGTSLTIQCQVDSQVTMMFWYRQQPGQSLTLIATANQGSEATYESGFVIDKFPISRPNLTFSTLTVSNMSPEDSSIYLCSVAWGSNQPQHFGDGTRLSIL.